The 25 T cell receptor beta chains below all came from one sample that was sequenced in a study of blood T cell repertoires in COVID-19. Sequenced by immunoSEQ multiplex PCR; TCRdb stores in-frame clones only, minus some. The table has about 350,000 clones, 85% to 90% seen once; the top ten hold 1%. The specimen sequenced was PBMCs or T cells enriched from blood (not recorded which). These receptors all stem from a woman aged 25 to 39 who had been exposed to COVID-19.

The V and J genes are TRBV28 and TRBJ2-7; TRBD1 matches at 8 bases. V gave up 5 bases and J gave up 2 bases; unmatched junction bases: 8. The CDR3 is made up of 15 amino acids. Germline V lookup: CDR1 MDHEN, CDR2 SYDVKM. The CDR3 protein is CASSPNGQGPYEQYF. The DNA of the CDR3 is TGTGCCAGCAGTCCTAACGGACAGGGCCCCTACGAGCAGTACTTC.

For this clone: One end of the junction is discordant with germline, which a read error may explain. The chain recombines TRBV11-2 with TRBJ2-7; TRBD2 matches 8 bases. CDR3 length: 15 residues. The germline V gene encodes CDR1 SGHAT and CDR2 FQNNGV. CDR3 protein: CASSLPIGRAYGQYF. In nucleotides, the CDR3 is TGTGCCAGCAGCTTACCTATCGGGAGGGCTTACGGGCAGTACTTC.

The chain combines TRBV27 with TRBJ2-7; possible D gene TRBD2, 5 bases. The CDR3 has 14 residues. Germline V gives CDR1 MNHEY, CDR2 SMNVEV (reference sequence). Trimming stripped 2 bases from V and 2 bases from J, with 10 bases between. The CDR3 coding sequence is TGTGCCAGCAGTTTACCAGGAGGTACCTACGAGCAGTACTTC. Translated: CASSLPGGTYEQYF.

This chain links TRBV24-1 with TRBJ2-2; a weak D match, TRBD1 (6 bases). Between the trimmed V and J ends, which lost 9 bases and 5 bases, there was a span of 12 bases. The CDR3 consists of 13 residues. Germline CDR1 KGHDR, CDR2 SFDVKD. CDR3 DNA: TGTGCCACCGGGGCTCAGGGGACCGGGGAGCTGTTTTTT. It encodes CATGAQGTGELFF.

The rearrangement joins TRBV12-3 or TRBV12-4 to TRBJ1-2; D ambiguous. The CDR3 spans 11 residues. The ends were cut back, 3 bases at V and 8 bases at J, with 7 bases in the middle. The CDR3 bases are TGTGCCAGCAGTTTTACACCCGGCTACACCTTC. Its protein is CASSFTPGYTF.

This chain uses TRBV10-1 with TRBJ2-7, with 14 bases identical to TRBD2. The CDR3 sequence is 17 residues long. CDR1 is WNHNN and CDR2 is SYGVQD in the germline V gene (reference sequence). The J segment lost 3 bases and the V segment lost 6 bases, leaving 10 bases of the junction unmatched. The DNA for the CDR3 is TGCGCCAGCAGCGACCCTGGGACTAGCGGGAGACACTACGAGCAGTACTTC. It specifies CASSDPGTSGRHYEQYF.

The chain combines TRBV7-3 with TRBJ2-2; no definite D call. Germline lookup yields CDR1 SGHTA and CDR2 FQGTGA. This CDR3 has 13 amino acids. The V end was cut by 4 bases, the J end by 4 bases, with 7 bases between. This chain's CDR3 is CASSSQITGELFF. The CDR3 nucleotides read TGTGCCAGCAGCTCCCAAATCACCGGGGAGCTGTTTTTT.

The sample holds many counts of this clone. The chain combines TRBV3-1 (or the pseudogene TRBV3-2) with TRBJ2-5, with TRBD1 as a possible D gene (7 bases). Germline V CDR1 and CDR2: LGHDT, YNNKEL (reference sequence). V was cut by 8 bases and J by 4 bases, with 14 bases left in between. The CDR3 has 13 amino acids. CDR3 in DNA: TGTGCCAGCCATTTCCAGGGGGGAGAGACCCAGTACTTC. Its protein product is CASHFQGGETQYF.

The chain links TRBV3-1 (or the pseudogene TRBV3-2) to TRBJ2-7; 9 nucleotides align to TRBD1. The CDR3 extends over 14 amino acids. The trim removed 6 bases at V and 2 bases at J, leaving 5 bases unmatched. Germline-derived CDR1 and CDR2 are LGHDT and YNNKEL (reference sequence). The CDR3 protein is CASSLRDRAYEQYF. The CDR3 DNA follows: TGTGCCAGCAGTCTTCGGGACAGGGCCTACGAGCAGTACTTC.

The chain combines TRBV3-1 (or the pseudogene TRBV3-2) with TRBJ2-7; TRBD2 aligns across 9 bases. Trimming took 4 bases from V and 5 from J; bases not matched to a gene: 6. The germline V gene has CDR1 LGHDT and CDR2 YNNKEL (reference sequence). The CDR3 consists of 14 residues. This CDR3 reads CASSPRGRAHEQYF. CDR3 DNA: TGTGCCAGCAGCCCCCGCGGGAGGGCCCACGAGCAGTACTTC.

The rearrangement links TRBV3-1 (or the pseudogene TRBV3-2) to TRBJ2-7, with 9 nucleotides matching TRBD2. CDR3 length equals 16 residues. The J segment lost 2 bases and the V segment lost 1 base, leaving 6 bases of the junction unmatched. Germline values: CDR1 LGHDT, CDR2 YNNKEL (reference sequence). CDR3 coding DNA: TGTGCCAGCAGCCAAGGAGCGGTAGCGGGGGCCTACGAGCAGTACTTC. Its protein is CASSQGAVAGAYEQYF.

The genes are TRBV19 and TRBJ2-6, with D possibly TRBD1 on 6 matching bases. V was cut by 1 base and J by 0 bases, with 22 bases left in between. The V gene's germline CDR1 is LNHDA and CDR2 SQIVND (reference sequence). This CDR3 is built from 21 residues. The CDR3 nucleotides read TGTGCCAGTAGTATAGGCCCCCCAGGGGATGTTGCTAGCTCTGGGGCCAACGTCCTGACTTTC. As protein: CASSIGPPGDVASSGANVLTF. Looking up the rest from reference TRBV19 and TRBJ2-6 gives the full variable domain: DGGITQSPKYLFRKEGQNVTLSCEQNLNHDAMYWYRQDPGQGLRLIYYSQIVNDFQKGDIAEGYSVSREKKESFPLTVTSAQKNPTAFYLCASSIGPPGDVASSGANVLTFGAGSRLTVL.

This rearrangement joins TRBV19 to TRBJ1-4, with D possibly being TRBD1 (5 bases). The CDR3 length is 18 residues. The germline V gene encodes CDR1 LNHDA and CDR2 SQIVND (reference sequence). The V end was cut by 3 bases, the J end by 0 bases, with 17 bases between. The CDR3 bases are TGTGCCAGTAGTATCCGTCGACAGACCCCTGCAACTAATGAAAAACTGTTTTTT. Translating it yields CASSIRRQTPATNEKLFF.

The V call is TRBV9, the J call TRBJ2-1, with 12 bases matching TRBD2. The junction had 15 bases not matched to a gene; V was cut back by 3 bases and J by 5 bases. The germline gives CDR1 SGDLS, CDR2 YYNGEE. CDR3 size: 19 residues. CDR3 DNA sequence: TGTGCCAGCAGCGGTCAGACTAGCGGGAGACCTGCGATCCACAATGAGCAGTTCTTC. It is translated as CASSGQTSGRPAIHNEQFF. The variable domain in full, completed from reference TRBV9 and TRBJ2-1, reads DSGVTQTPKHLITATGQRVTLRCSPRSGDLSVYWYQQSLDQGLQFLIQYYNGEERAKGNILERFSAQQFPDLHSELNLSSLELGDSALYFCASSGQTSGRPAIHNEQFFGPGTRLTVL.

The chain links TRBV9 to TRBJ1-2, with 8 nucleotides matching TRBD1. Germline V gene lookup returns CDR1 SGDLS and CDR2 YYNGEE. V lost 4 bases to trimming and J lost 8 bases; unmatched junction nucleotides: 10. The CDR3 extends over 14 amino acids. CDR3 residues: CASSSRTGPIGYTF. CDR3 sequence (DNA): TGTGCCAGCAGCTCTCGGACAGGGCCAATAGGCTACACCTTC.

The genes are TRBV19 and TRBJ2-3; D is uncertain. This CDR3 is 15 amino acids long. V dropped 3 bases and J dropped 0 bases, with 10 bases sitting between them. The germline CDR1 and CDR2 sequences are LNHDA and SQIVND (reference sequence). The CDR3 nucleotides are TGTGCCAGTAGTATCAGCGCCACGAGCACAGATACGCAGTATTTT. Protein sequence: CASSISATSTDTQYF.

This chain joins TRBV9 and TRBJ2-3, with D maybe TRBD1 (6 bases). Germline CDR1 and CDR2: SGDLS and YYNGEE. The CDR3 loop spans 16 amino acids. Deletions cut 1 base from V and 1 base from J, with 13 bases between. CDR3 in amino acids: CASSVPTGSGTDTQYF. CDR3 coding DNA: TGTGCCAGCAGCGTACCCACAGGGTCAGGCACAGATACGCAGTATTTT.

The chain combines TRBV7-3 with TRBJ2-1; TRBD2 might be the D (5 bases). V lost 5 bases, J lost 6 bases, and 20 bases lay in between. The germline V gene encodes CDR1 SGHTA and CDR2 FQGTGA. The CDR3 spans 16 residues. Written as DNA, the CDR3 is TGTGCCAGCAGCCCCCTCGCCGCGGGCTCCACCAATGAGCAGTTCTTC. Its translation: CASSPLAAGSTNEQFF.

This chain connects TRBV12-5 to TRBJ2-3, with D possibly TRBD1 on 5 matching bases. The CDR3 consists of 16 residues. The germline V and J ends were trimmed by 7 bases and 0 bases, with 17 bases remaining between them. Germline V gene lookup returns CDR1 LGHNT and CDR2 FRNRAP. The CDR3 spells CASEIWGRASTDTQYF. In DNA form, the CDR3 reads TGTGCTAGTGAAATATGGGGCAGGGCTAGCACAGATACGCAGTATTTT.

The chain carries TRBV28 and TRBJ2-1; no clear D gene. The ends were cut back, 3 bases at V and 7 bases at J, with 13 bases in the middle. Germline V CDR1 and CDR2: MDHEN, SYDVKM. The CDR3 is 14 residues long. CDR3 DNA: TGTGCCAGCAGTTTTGGCATAGCACGGAATGAGCAGTTCTTC. This gives the protein CASSFGIARNEQFF.

The chain employs TRBV6-5 and TRBJ1-2; perhaps TRBD1 as D (5 bases). V was shortened by 5 bases and J by 4 bases, with 14 bases between the two germline ends. The CDR3 length is 14 residues. CDR1 and CDR2 (germline): MNHEY, SVGAGI. CDR3 in amino acids: CASSRGRKFYGYTF. In DNA form, the CDR3 reads TGTGCCAGCAGTAGGGGCCGGAAGTTCTATGGCTACACCTTC.

A single count supports this clone. This same CDR3 is encoded by further DNA sequences in the sample. The V and J genes are TRBV9 and TRBJ1-1; 11 bases are a match to TRBD1. CDR1 and CDR2 from the germline V gene are SGDLS and YYNGEE. There are 15 residues in the CDR3. V shed 3 bases, J shed 1 base, and the junction held 2 bases outside the gene matches. The CDR3: CASSGGQGANTEAFF. The CDR3, as DNA: TGTGCCAGCAGCGGTGGACAGGGGGCGAACACTGAAGCTTTCTTT.

The count of this clone is one. This rearrangement joins TRBV10-3 to TRBJ2-1; TRBD2 agrees at 11 bases. The ends lost 0 bases at V and 3 bases at J; junction bases unmatched: 7. The CDR3 spans 18 residues. In germline, CDR1 is ENHRY, CDR2 SYGVKD. CDR3 nucleotides: TGTGCCATCAGTGAGTCTGGGCTAGCGGGAGGAATCTACAATGAGCAGTTCTTC. This translates into CAISESGLAGGIYNEQFF.

The chain is built from TRBV2 and TRBJ2-1; 11 bases line up with TRBD2. The CDR3 spans 17 residues. The trim removed 4 bases at V and 4 bases at J, leaving 9 bases unmatched. Germline CDR1 reads SNHLY; CDR2 reads FYNNEI. The CDR3 bases are TGTGCCAGCAGTGGGCGGGCCGGGACTAGCGGATACAATGAGCAGTTCTTC. Amino acids: CASSGRAGTSGYNEQFF.

This clone came up many times. This chain joins TRBV5-6 and TRBJ1-6; tentatively, D is TRBD1 (5 bases). The CDR3 extends over 14 amino acids. Trimming removed 3 bases at V and 14 bases at J, with 18 bases between. CDR1 and CDR2 (germline): SGHDT, YYEEEE. CDR3 in DNA: TGTGCCAGCAGCTCCACGGCAGGGCCCTCGGCCCTCCACTTT. Amino acid sequence: CASSSTAGPSALHF.